This TCR beta chain originates from a study of T cells in Graves' hyperthyroidism and ophthalmopathy. The sample holds a few counts of this clonotype. The CDR3 regions of TCR beta were amplified from RNA transcripts. The TCR CDR3 was amplified in a first-round RT-PCR using the HTBI primer set. Each CDR3 protein is one row after TCRdb ran MiXCR on the multiplex PCR reads. In the table there are more than 300,000 distinct CDR3 sequences, less than 20% of which are singletons. Germline assignment: CDR1 SNHLY and CDR2 FYNNEI. The CDR3 covers 16 residues. The V and J ends lost 6 bases and 2 bases, in that order; junction bases with no gene match: 5.

Sequences were obtained from blood. This chain joins TRBV2 and TRBJ1-6; 9 bases match TRBD1. This TCR derives from a man aged 18-30 years with Graves' ophthalmopathy. The CDR3 loop is CASRRTGATYNSPLHF. The CDR3 region has the DNA TGTGCCAGCAGGCGGACAGGGGCCACCTATAATTCACCCCTCCACTTT.